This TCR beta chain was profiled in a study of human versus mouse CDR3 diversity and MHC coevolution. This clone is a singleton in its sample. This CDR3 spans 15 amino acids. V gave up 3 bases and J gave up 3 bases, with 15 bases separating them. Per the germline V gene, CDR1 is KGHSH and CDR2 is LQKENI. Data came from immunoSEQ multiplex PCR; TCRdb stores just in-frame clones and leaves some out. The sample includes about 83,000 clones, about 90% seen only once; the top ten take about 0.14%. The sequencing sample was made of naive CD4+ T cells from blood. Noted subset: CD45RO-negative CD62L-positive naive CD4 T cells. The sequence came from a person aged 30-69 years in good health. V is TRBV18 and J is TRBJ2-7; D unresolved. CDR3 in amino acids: CASSPTSAAFYEQYF. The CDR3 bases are TGTGCCAGCTCACCGACATCGGCCGCCTTCTACGAGCAGTACTTC.